This note documents a single T cell receptor (beta chain) sequence. No antigen is known for it. The assay was immunoSEQ multiplex PCR, and TCRdb's table has in-frame clones only and misses some. The data hold about 34,000 clones, with approximately 80% observed a single time. V dropped 0 bases and J dropped 4 bases, with 18 bases sitting between them. CDR1 is SGHTS, CDR2 YDEGEE, per germline. This CDR3 comprises 17 residues. Combined were second doses at about 4 or about 12 weeks. These data originate in a study of T cell responses to AZD1222 COVID-19 vaccine. Findings of the study overall: Nearly half of spike-specific TCRs reportedly target unmutated variant regions. In a largely white British group with more females than males, clonal diversity was possibly underestimated. Spike-specific TCR breadth and depth rose after two AZD1222 doses.

The J gene is TRBJ2-3, the V gene TRBV5-8; the D gene is possibly TRBD2 (6 bases). The sample in question was peripheral blood, obtained 28 days after the second AZD1222 dose. The sequence came from an adult who received the AZD1222 COVID-19 vaccine. CDR3 amino acids: CASSLARSSAQPDTQYF. CDR3 sequence (DNA): TGTGCCAGCAGCTTGGCTCGGTCTAGCGCCCAGCCAGATACGCAGTATTTT.